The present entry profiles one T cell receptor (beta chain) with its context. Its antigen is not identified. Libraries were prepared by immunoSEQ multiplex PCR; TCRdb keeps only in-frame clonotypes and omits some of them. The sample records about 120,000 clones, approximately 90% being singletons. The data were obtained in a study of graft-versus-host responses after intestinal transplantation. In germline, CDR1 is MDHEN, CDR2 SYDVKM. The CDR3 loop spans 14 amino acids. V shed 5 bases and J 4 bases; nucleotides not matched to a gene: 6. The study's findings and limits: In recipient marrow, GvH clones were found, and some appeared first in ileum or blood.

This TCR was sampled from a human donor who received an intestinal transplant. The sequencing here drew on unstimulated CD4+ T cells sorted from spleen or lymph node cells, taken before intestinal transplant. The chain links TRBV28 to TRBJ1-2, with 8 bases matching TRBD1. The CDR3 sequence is CASSIGQGPYGYTF. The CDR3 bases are TGTGCCAGCAGTATCGGACAGGGCCCCTATGGCTACACCTTC.